These 10 T cell receptor beta chains came from one sample sequenced in a study of cytomegalovirus exposure and HLA in healthy donors (dated by TCRdb to 2016 to 2017). To prepare the library, the immunoSEQ multiplex PCR assay was applied. A mixture of 60 forward primers for TCR Vbeta segments and 13 reverse primers for TCR Jbeta segments was used in the multiplex PCR. In its TCRdb copy, this immuneACCESS table keeps in-frame sequences only and misses some clones. Where compared with another copy, unresolved V genes explain less than half of these, and the others have no known cause. The sample yields 110,000 to 150,000 clones; less than 80% were counted once. Jointly, the top ten make up around 10% of the sample. Sequencing used PBMCs. Receptors originate from a woman aged 45-65 years in good health and CMV-seropositive.

The chain combines TRBV19 with TRBJ1-3, with unresolved D. V was clipped by 5 bases and J by 2 bases, with 13 bases between them. The germline CDR1 and CDR2 sequences are LNHDA and SQIVND (reference sequence). The CDR3 sequence is 15 residues long. The CDR3 DNA is TGTGCCAGTAGTGTACCCTCGGGGACTGGAAACACCATATATTTT. This gives the protein CASSVPSGTGNTIYF. Full variable domain (outside the CDR3, taken from reference TRBV19 and TRBJ1-3): DGGITQSPKYLFRKEGQNVTLSCEQNLNHDAMYWYRQDPGQGLRLIYYSQIVNDFQKGDIAEGYSVSREKKESFPLTVTSAQKNPTAFYLCASSVPSGTGNTIYFGEGSWLTVV.

This chain uses TRBV19 with TRBJ2-5; 7 nucleotides line up with TRBD2. This CDR3 is 15 amino acids long. The V gene's germline CDR1 is LNHDA and CDR2 SQIVND (reference sequence). V shed 5 bases and J 0 bases; nucleotides not matched to a gene: 6. The CDR3 is CASSAGRAYQETQYF. In nucleotides, the CDR3 is TGTGCCAGTAGTGCAGGGAGGGCTTACCAAGAGACCCAGTACTTC.

Concerning this clone itself: The junction departs from the called germline gene at one end, perhaps through a read error. The J gene is TRBJ2-1, the V gene TRBV6-1, with a possible D match to TRBD2 (6 bases). Germline V lookup: CDR1 MNHNS, CDR2 SASEGT. The CDR3 runs to 15 residues. CDR3 in amino acids: CASNEEGLAYNEQFF. The CDR3, as DNA: TGTGCCAGCAATGAAGAGGGACTGGCCTACAATGAGCAGTTCTTC.

The rearrangement links TRBV5-1 to TRBJ2-7; 7 bases are a match to TRBD2. The CDR3 spans 16 residues. The germline V gene encodes CDR1 SGHRS and CDR2 YFSETQ. J was trimmed by 6 bases and V by 3 bases; bases with no gene match: 15. As DNA, the CDR3 is TGCGCCAGCAGCTCGGAGACGGGCCTGGGGAGGGGCGAGCAGTACTTC. It codes for CASSSETGLGRGEQYF.

The DNA of the CDR3 is TGTGCCAGCAGCTTAGCGACAGGGAATAATGAAAAACTGTTTTTT. Translated, it gives CASSLATGNNEKLFF. J is TRBJ1-4 and V is TRBV7-2; 7 nucleotides agree with TRBD1. CDR1 is SGHTA and CDR2 is FQGNSA in the germline V gene. The CDR3 spans 15 residues. V gave up 0 bases and J gave up 4 bases; unmatched junction bases: 2.

CDR3 DNA: TGTGCCAGCAGTTTGAGTAGAAATGAGCAGTTCTTC. As protein: CASSLSRNEQFF. The gene calls are TRBV28 and TRBJ2-1; D uncertain. There are 12 residues in the CDR3. Germline values: CDR1 MDHEN, CDR2 SYDVKM. Trimming cost V 3 bases and J 7 bases, with 7 bases left between them.

This clone was found once. The chain carries TRBV5-4 and TRBJ1-4; TRBD1 matches at 9 bases. V lost 2 bases, J lost 8 bases, and 4 bases stayed unmatched. The CDR3 is 14 amino acids. The germline V gene encodes CDR1 SGHNT and CDR2 YYREEE (reference sequence). The DNA of the CDR3 is TGTGCCAGCAGCTTTTTGACAGGGGGAGAAAAACTGTTTTTT. Protein sequence: CASSFLTGGEKLFF.

V is TRBV6-1 and J is TRBJ1-5; unclear D gene. Per the germline V gene, CDR1 is MNHNS and CDR2 is SASEGT. With 3 bases removed from V and 1 base from J, the gap between germline ends came to 4 bases. This CDR3 has 13 residues. This CDR3 is CASSEESNQPQHF. The CDR3 DNA is TGTGCCAGCAGTGAGGAGAGCAATCAGCCCCAGCATTTT.

The chain is built from TRBV25-1 and TRBJ2-1; weak D call: TRBD1 (5 bases). The V gene lost 10 bases and the J gene lost 4 bases, with 17 bases spanning the gap. Germline V lookup: CDR1 MGHDK, CDR2 SYGVNS. This CDR3 is 14 amino acids long. The CDR3 nucleotides read TGTGCCACTTCAGGGTGGGGCGTTTACAATGAGCAGTTCTTC. It yields the protein CATSGWGVYNEQFF.

The chain carries TRBV5-1 and TRBJ2-3; no firm D call. The V end lost 4 bases, the J end lost 2 bases, and 11 bases lay between the germline ends. The germline V gene has CDR1 SGHRS and CDR2 YFSETQ. The CDR3 spans 14 residues. The CDR3 region is CASSPSGDTDTQYF. In DNA, the CDR3 is TGCGCCAGCAGCCCCTCCGGAGACACAGATACGCAGTATTTT.